This TCR beta chain originates from a study of tumor T cells in aggressive B-cell lymphoma. Here immunoSEQ multiplex PCR was the method, and the copy in TCRdb shows in-frame clones only, minus some. This sample has hundreds of clones, with roughly 80% found just once. The sample was tumor tissue. The source is an adult with diffuse large B cell lymphoma. Some clones in this sample may be carry-over from other donors' samples.

CDR3 DNA: TGCAGCGTTGAAAAGGGAGGGTCCTACGAGCAGTACTTC. Its protein is CSVEKGGSYEQYF. The chain has TRBV29-1 and TRBJ2-5; TRBD2 matches 7 bases. Judging by the DNA end, TRBJ2-7 fits better; the J call may be wrong. The germline V gene has CDR1 SQVTM and CDR2 ANQGSEA. The CDR3 contains 13 residues.